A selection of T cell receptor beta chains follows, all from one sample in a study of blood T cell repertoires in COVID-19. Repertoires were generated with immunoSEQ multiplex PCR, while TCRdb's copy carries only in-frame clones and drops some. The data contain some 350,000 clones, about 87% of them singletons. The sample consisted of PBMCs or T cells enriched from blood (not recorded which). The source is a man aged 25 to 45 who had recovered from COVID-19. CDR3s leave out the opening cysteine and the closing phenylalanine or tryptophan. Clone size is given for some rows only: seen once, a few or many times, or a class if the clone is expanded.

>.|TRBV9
ASSVSGGEIYEQY
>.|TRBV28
ASSIPGQGGSPLH
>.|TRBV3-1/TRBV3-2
ASSHGQGVTNEKLF
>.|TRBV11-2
ASSFRGNSPLH
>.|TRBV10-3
AIGEQGRDGYT
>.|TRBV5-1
ASSSSRGGRQETQY
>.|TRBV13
ASSPWTSGASGTDTQY
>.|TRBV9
ASSVGGTLYNEQF
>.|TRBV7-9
ASSLVSGQGFVNEQF
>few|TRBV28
ASGRSSYNEQF
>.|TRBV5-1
ASSLLQGNYGYT
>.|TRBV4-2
ASSPPARADYGYT
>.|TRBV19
ASSTGQGSLNYGYT
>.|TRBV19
ASSRTGLFGTEAF
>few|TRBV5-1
ASSGGQVRGRAF
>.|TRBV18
ASSPTHFNEKLF
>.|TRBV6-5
ASHGTGTGELF
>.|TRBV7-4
ASSSRQGGTSYNSPLH
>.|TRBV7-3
ASSPHGSPTGELF
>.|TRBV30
AWSLTQRSQF
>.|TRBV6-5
ASSYSMSGAREQY
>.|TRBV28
ASSPTRLNTNEKLF
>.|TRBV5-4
ASSLDRGGGYT
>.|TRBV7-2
ASSRGGPGETQY
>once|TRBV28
ASSRDSPYNSPLH
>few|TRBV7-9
ASSLSPTSSTFTYEQY
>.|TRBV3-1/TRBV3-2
ASSPTLSSNEKLF
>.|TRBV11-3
ASSLEARGELF
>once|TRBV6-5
ASSYPGTEGYT
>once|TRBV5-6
ASKGGGAYGYT
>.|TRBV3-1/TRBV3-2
ASSQQVYGYT
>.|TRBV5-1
ASSPGVRGAGETQY
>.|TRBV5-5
ASSLEPRGLQPQH
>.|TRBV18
ASSLSLGQMNTEAF
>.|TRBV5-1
ASSWGQPGETQY
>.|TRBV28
ASTGGLATNEKLF
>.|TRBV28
ASSRDRDNEQF
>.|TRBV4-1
ASSQRTGDNSPLH
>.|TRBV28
ASRPPDRGNTEAF
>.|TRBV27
ASRSITGDSYEQY
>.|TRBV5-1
ASGTGEAGELF